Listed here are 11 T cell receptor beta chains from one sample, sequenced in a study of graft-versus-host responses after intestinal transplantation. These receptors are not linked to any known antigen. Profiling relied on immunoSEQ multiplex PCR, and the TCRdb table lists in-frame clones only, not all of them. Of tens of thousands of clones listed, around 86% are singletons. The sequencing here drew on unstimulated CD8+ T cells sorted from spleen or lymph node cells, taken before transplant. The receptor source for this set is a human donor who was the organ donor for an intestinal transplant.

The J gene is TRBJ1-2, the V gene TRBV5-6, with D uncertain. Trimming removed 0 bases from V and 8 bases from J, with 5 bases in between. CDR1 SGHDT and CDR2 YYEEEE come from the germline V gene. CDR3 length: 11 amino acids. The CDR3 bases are TGTGCCAGCAGCTTGGATGGCGGCTACACCTTC. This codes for CASSLDGGYTF.

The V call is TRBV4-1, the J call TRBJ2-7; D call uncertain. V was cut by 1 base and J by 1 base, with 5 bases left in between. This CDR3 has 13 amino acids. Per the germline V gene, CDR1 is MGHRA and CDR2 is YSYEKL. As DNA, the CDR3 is TGCGCCAGCAGCCAAGGGAAATCCTACGAGCAGTACTTC. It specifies CASSQGKSYEQYF.

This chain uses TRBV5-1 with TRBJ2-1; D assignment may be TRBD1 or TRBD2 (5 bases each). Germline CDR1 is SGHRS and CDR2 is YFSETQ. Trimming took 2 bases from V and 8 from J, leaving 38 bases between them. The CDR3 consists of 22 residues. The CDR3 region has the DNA TGCGCCAGCAGCTTCCCCAAGACTTACAGTTATCTGGGACCGCCTCGAGGAGATGAGCAGTTCTTC. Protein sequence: CASSFPKTYSYLGPPRGDEQFF.

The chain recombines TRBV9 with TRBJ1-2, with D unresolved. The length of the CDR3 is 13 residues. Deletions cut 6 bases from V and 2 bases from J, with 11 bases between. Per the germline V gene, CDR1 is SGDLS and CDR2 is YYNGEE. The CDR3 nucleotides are TGTGCCAGCACCACCAACCAAAACTATGGCTACACCTTC. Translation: CASTTNQNYGYTF.

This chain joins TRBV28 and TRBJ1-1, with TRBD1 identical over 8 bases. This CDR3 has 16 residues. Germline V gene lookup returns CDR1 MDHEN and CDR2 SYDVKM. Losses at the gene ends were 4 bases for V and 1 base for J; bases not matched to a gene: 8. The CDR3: CASSWPRDRSNTEAFF. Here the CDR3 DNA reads TGTGCCAGCAGTTGGCCACGGGACAGGTCGAACACTGAAGCTTTCTTT.

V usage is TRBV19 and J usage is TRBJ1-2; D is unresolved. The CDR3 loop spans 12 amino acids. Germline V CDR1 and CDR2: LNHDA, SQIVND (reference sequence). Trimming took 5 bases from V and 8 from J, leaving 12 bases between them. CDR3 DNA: TGTGCCAGTAGTCCTGGGTTTCAAGGCTACACCTTC. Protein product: CASSPGFQGYTF. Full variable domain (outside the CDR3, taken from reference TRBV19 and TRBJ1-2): DGGITQSPKYLFRKEGQNVTLSCEQNLNHDAMYWYRQDPGQGLRLIYYSQIVNDFQKGDIAEGYSVSREKKESFPLTVTSAQKNPTAFYLCASSPGFQGYTFGSGTRLTVV.

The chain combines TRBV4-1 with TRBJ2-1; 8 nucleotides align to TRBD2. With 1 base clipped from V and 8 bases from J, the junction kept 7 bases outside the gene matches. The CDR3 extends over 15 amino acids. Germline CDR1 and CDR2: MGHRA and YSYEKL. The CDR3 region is CASSQVSAGAHEQFF. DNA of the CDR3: TGCGCCAGCAGCCAAGTATCAGCGGGGGCCCATGAGCAGTTCTTC.

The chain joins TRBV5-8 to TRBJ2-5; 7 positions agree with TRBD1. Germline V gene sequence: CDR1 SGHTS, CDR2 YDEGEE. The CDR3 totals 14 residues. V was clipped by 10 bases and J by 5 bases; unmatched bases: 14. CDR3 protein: CAVEGQGTVETQYF. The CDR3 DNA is TGTGCCGTCGAAGGTCAGGGGACAGTGGAGACCCAGTACTTC. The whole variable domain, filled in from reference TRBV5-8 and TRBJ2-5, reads EAGVTQSPTHLIKTRGQQATLRCSPISGHTSVYWYQQALGLGLQFLLWYDEGEERNRGNFPPRFSGRQFPNYSSELNVNALELEDSALYLCAVEGQGTVETQYFGPGTRLLVL.

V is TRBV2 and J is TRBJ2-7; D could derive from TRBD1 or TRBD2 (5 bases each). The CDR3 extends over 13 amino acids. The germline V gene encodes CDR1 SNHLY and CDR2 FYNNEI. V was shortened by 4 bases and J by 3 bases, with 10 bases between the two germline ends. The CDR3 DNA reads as TGTGCCAGCAGTGGGGACCTGAGCTACGAGCAGTACTTC. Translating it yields CASSGDLSYEQYF.

CDR3 region: CAISETLLARGGPREQFF. The CDR3 nucleotides read TGTGCCATCAGTGAGACTTTGTTGGCTCGGGGGGGGCCACGAGAGCAGTTCTTC. The J gene is TRBJ2-1, the V gene TRBV10-3; TRBD2 agrees at 8 bases. The CDR3 sequence is 18 residues long. With 2 bases clipped from V and 10 bases from J, the junction kept 19 bases outside the gene matches. Germline values: CDR1 ENHRY, CDR2 SYGVKD.

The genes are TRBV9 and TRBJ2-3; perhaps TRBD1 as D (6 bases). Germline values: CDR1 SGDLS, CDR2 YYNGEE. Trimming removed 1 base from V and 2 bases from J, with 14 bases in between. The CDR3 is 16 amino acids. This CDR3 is CASSVRLGGPTDTQYF. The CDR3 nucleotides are TGTGCCAGCAGCGTAAGGCTAGGGGGTCCCACAGATACGCAGTATTTT.